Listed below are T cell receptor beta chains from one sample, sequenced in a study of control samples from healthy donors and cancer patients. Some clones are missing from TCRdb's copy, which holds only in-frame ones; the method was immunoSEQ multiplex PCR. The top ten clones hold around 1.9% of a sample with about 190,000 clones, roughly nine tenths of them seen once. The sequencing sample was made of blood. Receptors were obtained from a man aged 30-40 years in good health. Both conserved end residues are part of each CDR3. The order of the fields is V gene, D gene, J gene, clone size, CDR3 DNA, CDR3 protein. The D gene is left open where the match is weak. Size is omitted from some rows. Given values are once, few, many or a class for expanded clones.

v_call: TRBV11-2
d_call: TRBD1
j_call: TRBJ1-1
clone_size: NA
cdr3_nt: TGTGCCAGCAGCCGAAACAGGGGATCAGCTGAAGCTTTCTTT
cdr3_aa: CASSRNRGSAEAFF

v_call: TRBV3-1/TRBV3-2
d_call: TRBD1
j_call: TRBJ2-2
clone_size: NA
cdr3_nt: TGTGCCAGCAGCCTACAGGGGGCCGGGGAGCTGTTTTTT
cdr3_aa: CASSLQGAGELFF

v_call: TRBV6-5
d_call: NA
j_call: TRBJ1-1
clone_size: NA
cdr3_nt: TGTGCCAGCAGTCTACGGAGGACAGCAAACACTGAAGCTTTCTTT
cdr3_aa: CASSLRRTANTEAFF

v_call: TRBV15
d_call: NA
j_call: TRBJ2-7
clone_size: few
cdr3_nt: TGTGCCACCAGCAGAGGAACGGACAGCTCCTACGAGCAGTACTTC
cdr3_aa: CATSRGTDSSYEQYF

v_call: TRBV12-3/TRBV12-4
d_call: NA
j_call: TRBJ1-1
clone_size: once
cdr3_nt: TGTGCCAGCAGACACTACAGGGTTACTGAAGCTTTCTTT
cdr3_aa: CASRHYRVTEAFF

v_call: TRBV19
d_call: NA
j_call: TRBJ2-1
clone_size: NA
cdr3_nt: TGTGCCAGTAGTGGACATAGGACCAGCTCCTACAATGAGCAGTTCTTC
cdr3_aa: CASSGHRTSSYNEQFF

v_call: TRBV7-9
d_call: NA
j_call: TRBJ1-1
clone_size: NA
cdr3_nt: TGTGCCAGCAGCACCGACAGCGCCGAAGCTTTCTTT
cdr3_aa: CASSTDSAEAFF

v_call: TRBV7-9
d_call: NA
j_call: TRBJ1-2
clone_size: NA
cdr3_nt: TGTGCCAGCAGCTTAGTCCTGACAGGATCTAACTATGGCTACACCTTC
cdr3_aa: CASSLVLTGSNYGYTF

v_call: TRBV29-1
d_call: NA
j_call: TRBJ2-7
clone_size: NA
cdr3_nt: TGCAGCGGGGGGGGCTCCAACGAGCAGTACTTC
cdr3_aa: CSGGGSNEQYF

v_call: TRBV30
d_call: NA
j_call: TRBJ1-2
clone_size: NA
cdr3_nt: TGTGCCTGGAGTGTACGAAACTGGGGGAGCTATGGCTACACCTTC
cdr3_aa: CAWSVRNWGSYGYTF

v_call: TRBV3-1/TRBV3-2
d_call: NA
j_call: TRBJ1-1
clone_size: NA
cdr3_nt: TGTGCCAGCAGCCATGGGGTGGGAGGGGGCACTGAAGCTTTCTTT
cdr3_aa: CASSHGVGGGTEAFF

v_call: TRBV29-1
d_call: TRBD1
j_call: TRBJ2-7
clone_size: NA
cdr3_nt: TGCAGCGTGGTGGACAGGATAAACTACGAGCAGTACTTC
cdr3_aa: CSVVDRINYEQYF

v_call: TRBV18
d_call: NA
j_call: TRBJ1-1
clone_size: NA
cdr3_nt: TGTGCCAGCTCACCGAATACGGGTTGGACTGAAGCTTTCTTT
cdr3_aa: CASSPNTGWTEAFF

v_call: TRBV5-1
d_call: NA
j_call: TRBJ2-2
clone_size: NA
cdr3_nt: TGCGCCAGCAGCTTGGGGACTACGAACACCGGGGAGCTGTTTTTT
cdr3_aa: CASSLGTTNTGELFF

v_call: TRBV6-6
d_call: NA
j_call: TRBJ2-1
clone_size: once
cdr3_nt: TGTGCCAGCACCACGACCTGGGTTAGCTCCTACAATGAGCAGTTCTTC
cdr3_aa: CASTTTWVSSYNEQFF

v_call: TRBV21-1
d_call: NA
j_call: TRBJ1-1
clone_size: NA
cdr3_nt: TGTGCCAGCAGCAAAGTCAGGAGGGCTTTCTTT
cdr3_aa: CASSKVRRAFF

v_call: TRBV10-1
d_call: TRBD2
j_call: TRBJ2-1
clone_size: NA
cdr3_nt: TGCGCCAGCAGTGCGAACCTGGGGGGGAATGAGCAGTTCTTC
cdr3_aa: CASSANLGGNEQFF

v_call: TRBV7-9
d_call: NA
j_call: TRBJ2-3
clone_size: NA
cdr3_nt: TGTGCCAGCAGCTTAGCGACTCGTGGCACAGATACGCAGTATTTT
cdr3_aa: CASSLATRGTDTQYF

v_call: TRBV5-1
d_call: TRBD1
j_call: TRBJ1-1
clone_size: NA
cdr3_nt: TGCGCCAGCAGCGGTGGACAGGGGGTTAGCGTGAACACTGAAGCTTTCTTT
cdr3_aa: CASSGGQGVSVNTEAFF

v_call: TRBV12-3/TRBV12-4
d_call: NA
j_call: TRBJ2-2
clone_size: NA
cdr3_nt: TGTGCCAGCGGGACGGTAAACACCGGGGAGCTGTTTTTT
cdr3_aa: CASGTVNTGELFF

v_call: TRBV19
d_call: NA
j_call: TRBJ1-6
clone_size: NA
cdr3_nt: TGTGCCAGTATTGGGGGGGCAGGTTCACCCCTCCACTTT
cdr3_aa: CASIGGAGSPLHF

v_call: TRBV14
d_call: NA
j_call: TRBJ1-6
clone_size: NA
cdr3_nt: TGTGCCAGCAGCCAAGATCTATGGTCACCCCTCCACTTT
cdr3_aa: CASSQDLWSPLHF

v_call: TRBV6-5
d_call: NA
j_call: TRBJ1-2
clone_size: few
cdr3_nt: TGTGCCAGCAGTCAGGGATCGGTGGGCTACACCTTC
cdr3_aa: CASSQGSVGYTF

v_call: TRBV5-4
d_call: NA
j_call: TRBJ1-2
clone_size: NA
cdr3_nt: TGTGCCAGCAGCCCTCCAAATTTTAGGGGGGGCGGCTATGGCTACACCTTC
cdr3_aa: CASSPPNFRGGGYGYTF

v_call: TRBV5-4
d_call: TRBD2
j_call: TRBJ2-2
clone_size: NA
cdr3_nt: TGTGCCAGCAGCCCGGGGGGGACGAACACCGGGGAGCTGTTTTTT
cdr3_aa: CASSPGGTNTGELFF

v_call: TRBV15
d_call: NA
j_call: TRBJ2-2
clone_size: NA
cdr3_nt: TGTGCCACCAGCAGAGACCCAGGGTTGACCGGGGAGCTGTTTTTT
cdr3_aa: CATSRDPGLTGELFF

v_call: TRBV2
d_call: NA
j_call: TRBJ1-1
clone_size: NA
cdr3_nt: TGTGCCAGCAGTCCATCGGCCAGCCACTCTGGGGGGAACACTGAAGCTTTCTTT
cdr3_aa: CASSPSASHSGGNTEAFF

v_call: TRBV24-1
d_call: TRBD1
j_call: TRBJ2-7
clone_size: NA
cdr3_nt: TGTGCCACCAGTGATTCCAGGGGGAGTAGCTCCTACGAGCAGTACTTC
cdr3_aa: CATSDSRGSSSYEQYF

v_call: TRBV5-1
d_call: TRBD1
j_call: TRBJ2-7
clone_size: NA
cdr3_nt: TGCGCCAGCAGCACAGGACAGGGCTTCTCCTACGAGCAGTACTTC
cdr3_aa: CASSTGQGFSYEQYF

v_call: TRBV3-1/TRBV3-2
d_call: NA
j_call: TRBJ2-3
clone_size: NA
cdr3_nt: TGTGCCAGCAGCCAAGATCCAGATACGCAGTATTTT
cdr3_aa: CASSQDPDTQYF

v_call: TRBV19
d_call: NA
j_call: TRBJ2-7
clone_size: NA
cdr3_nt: TGTGCCAGTAGTAGGGACACCTACGAGCAGTACTTC
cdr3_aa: CASSRDTYEQYF

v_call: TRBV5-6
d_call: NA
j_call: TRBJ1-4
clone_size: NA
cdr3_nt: TGTGCCAGCAGCCCGACAGGAGTTGACGAAAAACTGTTTTTT
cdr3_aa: CASSPTGVDEKLFF

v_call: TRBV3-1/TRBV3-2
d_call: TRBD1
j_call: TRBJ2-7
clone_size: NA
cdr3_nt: TGTGCCAGCAGCCAAGAGGACAGGGGCGACTACGAGCAGTACTTC
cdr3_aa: CASSQEDRGDYEQYF

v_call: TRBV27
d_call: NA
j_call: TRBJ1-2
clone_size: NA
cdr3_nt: TGTGCCAGCAGTCCGGACAGCTCGAACTATGGCTACACCTTC
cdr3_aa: CASSPDSSNYGYTF

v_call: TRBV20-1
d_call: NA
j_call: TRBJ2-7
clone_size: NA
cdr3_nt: TGCAGTGCTCCAGCAGGCGAGCAGTACTTC
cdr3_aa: CSAPAGEQYF

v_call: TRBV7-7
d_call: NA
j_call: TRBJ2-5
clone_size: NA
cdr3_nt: TGTGCCAGCAGCTCGACAGGGAGGGGAGAGACCCAGTACTTC
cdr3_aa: CASSSTGRGETQYF

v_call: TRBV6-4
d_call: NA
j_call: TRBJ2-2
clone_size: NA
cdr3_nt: TGTGCCAGCAGTGTGGCGGGGGCAAGCACCGGGGAGCTGTTTTTT
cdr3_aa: CASSVAGASTGELFF

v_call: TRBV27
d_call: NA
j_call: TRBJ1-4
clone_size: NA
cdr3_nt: TGTGCCAGCAGTTTAACAGCCCTTGTTGGAAAACTGTTTTTT
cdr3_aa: CASSLTALVGKLFF

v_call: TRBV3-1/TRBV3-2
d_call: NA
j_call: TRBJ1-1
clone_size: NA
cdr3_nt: TGTGCCAGCAGCCAAGATTTTGGAGCTGAAGCTTTCTTT
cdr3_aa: CASSQDFGAEAFF

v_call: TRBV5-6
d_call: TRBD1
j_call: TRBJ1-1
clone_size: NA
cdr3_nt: TGTGCCAGCAGCTCCTTGGACAGGGCTGAAGCTTTCTTT
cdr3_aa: CASSSLDRAEAFF

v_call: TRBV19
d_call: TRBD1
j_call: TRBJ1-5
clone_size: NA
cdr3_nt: TGTGCCAGTAGTCGCGGGACAGCGAATCAGCCCCAGCATTTT
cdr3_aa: CASSRGTANQPQHF

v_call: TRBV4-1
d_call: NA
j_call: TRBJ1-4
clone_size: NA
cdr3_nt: TGCGCCAGCAGCCAAGATTTGGATGCAACTAATGAAAAACTGTTTTTT
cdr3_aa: CASSQDLDATNEKLFF

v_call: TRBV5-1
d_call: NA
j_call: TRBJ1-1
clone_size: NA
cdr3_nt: TGCGCCAGCCGTACGGGGGCAGATGAAGCTTTCTTT
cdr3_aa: CASRTGADEAFF

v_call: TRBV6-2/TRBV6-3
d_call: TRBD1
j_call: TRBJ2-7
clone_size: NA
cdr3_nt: TGTGCCAGCAGTTACATGACAGGGGGCTCCTACGAGCAGTACTTC
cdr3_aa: CASSYMTGGSYEQYF

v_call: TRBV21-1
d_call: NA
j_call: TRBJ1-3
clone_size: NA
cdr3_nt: TGTGCCAGCACACTACAGGGGGCTGCTGGAAACACCATATATTTT
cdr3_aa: CASTLQGAAGNTIYF

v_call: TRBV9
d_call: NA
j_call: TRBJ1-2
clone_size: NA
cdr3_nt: TGTGCCAGCAGCGTAGAACCCACTGTTAGGGGCTATGGCTACACCTTC
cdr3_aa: CASSVEPTVRGYGYTF

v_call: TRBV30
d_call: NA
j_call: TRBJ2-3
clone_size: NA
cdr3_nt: TGTGCCGCCTCTAATACACCGCGCACAGATACGCAGTATTTT
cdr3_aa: CAASNTPRTDTQYF

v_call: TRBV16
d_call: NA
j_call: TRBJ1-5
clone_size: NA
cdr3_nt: TGTGCCAGCAGCCCTCCGGCCAGGAGCAATCAGCCCCAGCATTTT
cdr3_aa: CASSPPARSNQPQHF

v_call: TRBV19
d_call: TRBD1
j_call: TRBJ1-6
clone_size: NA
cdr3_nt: TGTGCCAGTAGCCGGGACAGGGGTTCGAATAATTCACCCCTCCACTTT
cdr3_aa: CASSRDRGSNNSPLHF

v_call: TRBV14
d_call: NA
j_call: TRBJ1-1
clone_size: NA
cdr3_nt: TGTGCCAGCAGCCAAGATCCGGGTATGGTGAACACTGAAGCTTTCTTT
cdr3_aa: CASSQDPGMVNTEAFF

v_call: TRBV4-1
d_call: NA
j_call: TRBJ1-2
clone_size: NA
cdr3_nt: TGCGCCAGCAGCCAAGATCTCCTTCCTTTAGTCGGAGGGGCCTATGGCTACACCTTC
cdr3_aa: CASSQDLLPLVGGAYGYTF

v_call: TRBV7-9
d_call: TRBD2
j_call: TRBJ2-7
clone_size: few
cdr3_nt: TGTGCCAGCCGTGGCGGGGGAGAGCAGTACTTC
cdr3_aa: CASRGGGEQYF

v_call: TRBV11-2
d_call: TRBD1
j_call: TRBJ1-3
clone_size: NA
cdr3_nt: TGTGCCAGCAGCAACCGGGACAGGGAGGTAGTGGACACCATATATTTT
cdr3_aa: CASSNRDREVVDTIYF

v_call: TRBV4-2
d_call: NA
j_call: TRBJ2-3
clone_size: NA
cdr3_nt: TGTGCCAGCAGCCAAGACGAGGCTCGCACAGATACGCAGTATTTT
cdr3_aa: CASSQDEARTDTQYF

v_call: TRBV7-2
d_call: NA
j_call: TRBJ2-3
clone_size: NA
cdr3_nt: TGTGCCAGCAGAGGGAATCCGACAGATACGCAGTATTTT
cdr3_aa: CASRGNPTDTQYF

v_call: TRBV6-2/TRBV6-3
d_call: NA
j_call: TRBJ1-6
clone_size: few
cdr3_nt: TGTGCCAGCAGCCCCCAGGGAGGGTTCGACTATAATTCACCCCTCCACTTT
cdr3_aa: CASSPQGGFDYNSPLHF

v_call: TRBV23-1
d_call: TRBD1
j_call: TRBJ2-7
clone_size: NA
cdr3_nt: TGCGCCAGCAGTCAATTGTTGGTATCGACAGGGGAAGACGAGCAGTACTTC
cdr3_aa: CASSQLLVSTGEDEQYF

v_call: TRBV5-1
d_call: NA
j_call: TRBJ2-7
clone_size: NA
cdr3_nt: TGCGCCAGCAGCAGGGACTCACCCTACGAGCAGTACTTC
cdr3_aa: CASSRDSPYEQYF

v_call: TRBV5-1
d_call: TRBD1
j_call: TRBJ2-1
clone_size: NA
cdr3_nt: TGCGCCAGTAGTCCCGGGACAGGGGGCATAGTGAATGAGCAGTTCTTC
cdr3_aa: CASSPGTGGIVNEQFF

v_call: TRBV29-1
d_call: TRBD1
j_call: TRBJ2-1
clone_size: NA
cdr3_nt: TGCAGCGTTGAAGATCGGAGGACAGGTTACAATGAGCAGTTCTTC
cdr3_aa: CSVEDRRTGYNEQFF